These T cell receptor beta chains were read from a single sample in a study of CD8 T cells in ankylosing spondylitis. TCRdb reanalysed the 5' RACE reads using MiXCR and keeps one entry per CDR3 protein. The sample has fewer than 25,000 distinct CDR3 sequences; 10% to 15% are singletons. The specimen sequenced was blood. The receptors stem from a male donor with ankylosing spondylitis or in good health (not recorded which). The CDR3 runs from the conserved cysteine through the conserved F or W. The D gene is left open where the match is weak.

>13|.|TRBJ2-5|TRBV12-3/TRBV12-4
CASSLGQKETQYF
>14|.|TRBJ1-1|TRBV4-3
CASSRTRGRTEAFF
>12|.|TRBJ2-3|TRBV7-9
CASSLDSDTQYF
>16|TRBD2|TRBJ2-5|TRBV12-3/TRBV12-4
CASSSRLAGGLRTQYF
>14|TRBD2|TRBJ2-3|TRBV20-1
CSARASGPTDTQYF
>16|.|TRBJ2-6|TRBV19
CASSPPTGSGANVLTF
>15|.|TRBJ2-2|TRBV3-1
CASSLKRGNTGELFF
>17|TRBD2|TRBJ2-1|TRBV27
CASSLLASGVLGDEQFF
>14|.|TRBJ1-1|TRBV6-2/TRBV6-3
CASRVRGLNTEAFF
>13|.|TRBJ2-7|TRBV29-1
CSVEDGSSYEQYF
>17|TRBD2|TRBJ2-3|TRBV15
CATSREGSGSRGDTQYF
>13|TRBD1|TRBJ1-4|TRBV20-1
CSAYRGSSEKLFF
>12|.|TRBJ2-2|TRBV6-2/TRBV6-3
CASSGWNGELFF
>14|TRBD1|TRBJ1-4|TRBV3-1
CASSQGQGLEKLFF
>15|TRBD2|TRBJ2-7|TRBV12-3/TRBV12-4
CASSLARGRDNEQYF
>13|.|TRBJ2-7|TRBV19
CASSTGNPGEQYF
>13|.|TRBJ1-4|TRBV18
CASSPVGNEKLFF
>15|.|TRBJ2-1|TRBV5-1
CASSLTSVGGNEQFF
>14|.|TRBJ2-3|TRBV28
CASSLGSPTDTQYF
>15|TRBD1|TRBJ1-6|TRBV12-3/TRBV12-4
CASRVTGQGGSPLHF
>15|TRBD2|TRBJ2-7|TRBV7-2
CASSYFSGRGYEQYF
>15|TRBD1|TRBJ2-2|TRBV25-1
CASSHRTGNTGELFF
>13|.|TRBJ2-3|TRBV7-3
CASRESGTDTQYF
>14|.|TRBJ2-1|TRBV20-1
CSARVNPPSNEQFF
>14|TRBD1|TRBJ2-2|TRBV28
CASRRGPGTGELFF
>17|.|TRBJ2-7|TRBV24-1
CATNFNVVRQVGYEQYF
>13|.|TRBJ1-1|TRBV29-1
CSVVGGRNTEAFF
>19|TRBD2|TRBJ2-3|TRBV11-2
CASSLGSGLAGVMTDTQYF
>16|.|TRBJ1-5|TRBV6-6
CASRPGPGSSNQPQHF
>12|.|TRBJ2-1|TRBV29-1
CSVERVNNEQFF
>14|.|TRBJ2-2|TRBV7-2
CASTLAGVAGELFF
>14|.|TRBJ2-1|TRBV20-1
CSARDQIRGNEQFF
>12|TRBD1|TRBJ1-2|TRBV5-1
CASSLGQGGYTF
>15|.|TRBJ2-5|TRBV7-9
CASSLGLGTQETQYF
>15|.|TRBJ2-2|TRBV6-1
CATTPPGRTTGELFF
>15|TRBD1|TRBJ2-3|TRBV2
CASSEGQGLSDTQYF
>16|.|TRBJ2-7|TRBV5-1
CASSPGRTGAIYEQYF
>16|TRBD2|TRBJ2-5|TRBV7-2
CASSPQTSGVGQTQYF
>15|.|TRBJ2-3|TRBV6-6
CASSSPGMGTDTQYF
>13|.|TRBJ1-4|TRBV10-3
CAISESKDEKLFF
>18|TRBD2|TRBJ2-1|TRBV10-3
CAIRKTSGSPTSYNEQFF
>12|TRBD1|TRBJ1-1|TRBV29-1
CSVDRQGSEAFF